This section outlines one TCR beta chain sequence together with its context. This specimen comes from a study of blood T cell repertoires in COVID-19. About the study: COVID-19 samples collected from the United States, Italy and Spain covered acute and convalescent phases. Nucleic acid was either cDNA or gDNA, and it came from T cells, B-cell-depleted T cells, or PBMCs.

Germline lookup yields CDR1 SGHTA and CDR2 FQGTGA. Deletions cut 4 bases from V and 2 bases from J, with 8 bases between. This CDR3 is built from 13 residues. The authors' processing: Amplification of reference gene primers was used by the study to estimate nucleated cell counts. Assay used: immunoSEQ multiplex PCR; TCRdb lists only in-frame clones, some missing. D and trimming were read from the DNA, whereas the V and J calls and clone size are those reported in that table. The sample records 97,000 or so clones, about 86% being singletons. The chain recombines TRBV7-3 with TRBJ1-1; D uncertain. Sequenced sample: peripheral blood. This TCR was sampled from a man aged 60 to 69 with acute or convalescent COVID-19. CDR3 bases: TGTGCCAGCAGCTCTTGGGCCAACACTGAAGCTTTCTTT. Protein product: CASSSWANTEAFF. The complete variable domain, with remaining parts taken from reference TRBV7-3 and TRBJ1-1, reads GAGVSQTPSNKVTEKGKYVELRCDPISGHTALYWYRQSLGQGPEFLIYFQGTGAADDSGLPNDRFFAVRPEGSVSTLKIQRTERGDSAVYLCASSSWANTEAFFGQGTRLTVV.